This T cell receptor (beta chain) was captured by sequencing in a study of cytomegalovirus exposure and HLA in healthy donors. This PCR relied on a set of 60 Vbeta primers and 13 Jbeta primers. This table comes from immunoSEQ multiplex PCR, and its TCRdb copy is limited to in-frame clones, with some not included. The repertoire holds roughly 59,000 clones, with 65% to 70% as singletons. Germline V gene data show CDR1 as SQVTM and CDR2 as ANQGSEA. The CDR3 is 13 residues long. V shed 4 bases and J shed 4 bases, with 11 bases lying between them. Sample: PBMCs. The chain links TRBV29-1 to TRBJ1-5; perhaps TRBD1 as D (6 bases). This receptor was identified in a man aged 35-49 years in good health and CMV-seropositive. The DNA for the CDR3 is TGCAGCGTTGCAGGGGCTCTAAATCAGCCCCAGCATTTT. Amino acids: CSVAGALNQPQHF.